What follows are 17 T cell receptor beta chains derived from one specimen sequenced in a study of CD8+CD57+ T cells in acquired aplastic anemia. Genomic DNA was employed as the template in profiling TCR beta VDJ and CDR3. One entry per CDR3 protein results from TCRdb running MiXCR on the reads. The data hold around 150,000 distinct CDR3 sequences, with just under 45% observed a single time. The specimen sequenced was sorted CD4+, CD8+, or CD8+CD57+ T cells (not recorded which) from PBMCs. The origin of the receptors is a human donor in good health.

The CDR3 coding sequence is TGCGCCAGCAGCCCACCCGGGGACACCGAAAAACTGTTTTTT. This gives the protein CASSPPGDTEKLFF. This sequence joins TRBV5-1 and TRBJ1-4; a possible D gene is TRBD1 (6 bases). The CDR3 consists of 14 residues. Germline CDR1 and CDR2: SGHRS and YFSETQ. Trimming shortened V by 4 bases and J by 8 bases, and 15 bases separated the two germline ends.

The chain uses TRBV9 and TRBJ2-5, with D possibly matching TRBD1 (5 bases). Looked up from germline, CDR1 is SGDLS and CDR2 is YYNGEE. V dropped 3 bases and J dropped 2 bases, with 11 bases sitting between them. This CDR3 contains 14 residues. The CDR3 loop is CASSETVTQETQYF. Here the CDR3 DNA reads TGTGCCAGCAGCGAGACAGTCACACAAGAGACCCAGTACTTC. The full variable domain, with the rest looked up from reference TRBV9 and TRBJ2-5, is DSGVTQTPKHLITATGQRVTLRCSPRSGDLSVYWYQQSLDQGLQFLIQYYNGEERAKGNILERFSAQQFPDLHSELNLSSLELGDSALYFCASSETVTQETQYFGPGTRLLVL.

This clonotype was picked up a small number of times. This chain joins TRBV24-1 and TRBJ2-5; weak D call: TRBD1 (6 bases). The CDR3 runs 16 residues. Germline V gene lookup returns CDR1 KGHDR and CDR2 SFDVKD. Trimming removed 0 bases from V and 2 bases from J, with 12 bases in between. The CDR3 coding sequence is TGTGCCACCAGTGATTTGACGACAGGAGGTCAAGAGACCCAGTACTTC. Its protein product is CATSDLTTGGQETQYF.

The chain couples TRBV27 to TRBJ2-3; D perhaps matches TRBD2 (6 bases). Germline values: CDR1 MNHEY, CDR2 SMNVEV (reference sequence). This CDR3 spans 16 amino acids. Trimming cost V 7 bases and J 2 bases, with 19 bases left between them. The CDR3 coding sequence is TGTGCCAGCACTCAACATCGACTAGTCGACACAGATACGCAGTATTTT. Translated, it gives CASTQHRLVDTDTQYF.

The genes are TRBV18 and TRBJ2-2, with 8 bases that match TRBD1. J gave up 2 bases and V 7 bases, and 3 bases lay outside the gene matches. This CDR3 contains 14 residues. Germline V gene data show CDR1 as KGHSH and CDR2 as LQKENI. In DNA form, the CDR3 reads TGTGCCAGCTTCCAGGGGGCTAACACCGGGGAGCTGTTTTTT. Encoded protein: CASFQGANTGELFF. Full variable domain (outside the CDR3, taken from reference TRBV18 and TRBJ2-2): NAGVMQNPRHLVRRRGQEARLRCSPMKGHSHVYWYRQLPEEGLKFMVYLQKENIIDESGMPKERFSAEFPKEGPSILRIQQVVRGDSAAYFCASFQGANTGELFFGEGSRLTVL.

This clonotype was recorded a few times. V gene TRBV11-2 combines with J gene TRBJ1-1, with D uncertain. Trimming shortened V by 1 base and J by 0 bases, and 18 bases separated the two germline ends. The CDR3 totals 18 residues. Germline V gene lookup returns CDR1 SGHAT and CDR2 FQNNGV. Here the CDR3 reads CASSLGGRTVGMNTEAFF. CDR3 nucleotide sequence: TGTGCCAGCAGCTTAGGTGGACGGACCGTGGGCATGAACACTGAAGCTTTCTTT.

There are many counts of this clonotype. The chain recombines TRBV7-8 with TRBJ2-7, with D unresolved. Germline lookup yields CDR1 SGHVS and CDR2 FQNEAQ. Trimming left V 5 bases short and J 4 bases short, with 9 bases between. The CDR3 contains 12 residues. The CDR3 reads CASSHTSYEQYF. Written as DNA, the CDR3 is TGTGCCAGCAGCCACACCAGTTACGAGCAGTACTTC.

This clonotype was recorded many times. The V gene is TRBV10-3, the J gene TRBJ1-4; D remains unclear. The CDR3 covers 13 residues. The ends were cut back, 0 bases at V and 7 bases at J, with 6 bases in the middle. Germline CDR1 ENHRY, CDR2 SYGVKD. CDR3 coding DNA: TGTGCCATCAGTGAGTCCGGGGTTGAAAAACTGTTTTTT. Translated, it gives CAISESGVEKLFF.

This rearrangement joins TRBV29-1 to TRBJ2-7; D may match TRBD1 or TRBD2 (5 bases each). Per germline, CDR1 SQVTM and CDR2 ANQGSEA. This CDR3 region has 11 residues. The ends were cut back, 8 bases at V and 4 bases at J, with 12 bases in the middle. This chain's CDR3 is CSPGPGYEQYF. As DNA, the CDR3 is TGCAGCCCGGGACCAGGGTACGAGCAGTACTTC.

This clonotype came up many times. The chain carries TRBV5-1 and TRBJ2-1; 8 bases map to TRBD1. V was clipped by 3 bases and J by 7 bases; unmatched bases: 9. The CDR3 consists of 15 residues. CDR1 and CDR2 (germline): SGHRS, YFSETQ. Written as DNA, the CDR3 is TGCGCCAGCAGCTCACAGGGGGATGGGGGGAATGAGCAGTTCTTC. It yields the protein CASSSQGDGGNEQFF.

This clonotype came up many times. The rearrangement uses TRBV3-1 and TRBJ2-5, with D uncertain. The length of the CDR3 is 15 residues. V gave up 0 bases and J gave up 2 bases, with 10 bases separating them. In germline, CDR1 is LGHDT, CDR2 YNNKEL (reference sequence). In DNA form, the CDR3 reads TGTGCCAGCAGCCAAGACTGGGTGTGGCAAGAGACCCAGTACTTC. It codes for CASSQDWVWQETQYF.

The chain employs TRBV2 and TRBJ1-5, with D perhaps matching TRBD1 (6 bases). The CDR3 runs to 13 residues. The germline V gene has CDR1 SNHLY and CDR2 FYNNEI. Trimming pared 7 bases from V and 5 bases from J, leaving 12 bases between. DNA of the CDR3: TGTGCCAGCACGGGGGCTCCCCATCAGCCCCAGCATTTT. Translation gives CASTGAPHQPQHF.

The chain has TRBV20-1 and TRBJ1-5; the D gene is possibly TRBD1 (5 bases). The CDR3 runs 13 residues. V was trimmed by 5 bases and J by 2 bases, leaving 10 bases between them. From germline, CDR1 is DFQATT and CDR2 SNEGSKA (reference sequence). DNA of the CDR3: TGCAGTGCTGTCCGGGACCGCAATCAGCCCCAGCATTTT. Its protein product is CSAVRDRNQPQHF.

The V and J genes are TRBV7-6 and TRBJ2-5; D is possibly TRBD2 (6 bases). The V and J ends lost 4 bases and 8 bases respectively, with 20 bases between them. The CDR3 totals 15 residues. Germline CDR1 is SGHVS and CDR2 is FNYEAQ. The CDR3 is CASSSSSAQGRTQYF. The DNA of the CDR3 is TGTGCCAGCAGCTCCTCTAGCGCCCAGGGACGAACCCAGTACTTC. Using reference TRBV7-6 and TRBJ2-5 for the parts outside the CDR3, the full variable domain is GAGVSQSPRYKVTKRGQDVALRCDPISGHVSLYWYRQALGQGPEFLTYFNYEAQQDKSGLPNDRFSAERPEGSISTLTIQRTEQRDSAMYRCASSSSSAQGRTQYFGPGTRLLVL.

The CDR3 loop is CASSTTGVALRAQHF. In DNA, the CDR3 is TGTGCCAGCAGCACTACAGGGGTAGCCCTCCGGGCCCAGCATTTT. The chain links TRBV7-9 to TRBJ1-5; TRBD1 matches 7 bases. This CDR3 is built from 15 residues. Germline lookup yields CDR1 SEHNR and CDR2 FQNEAQ (reference sequence). Germline trimming cut 5 bases from V and 11 bases from J; bases unmatched to any gene: 15.

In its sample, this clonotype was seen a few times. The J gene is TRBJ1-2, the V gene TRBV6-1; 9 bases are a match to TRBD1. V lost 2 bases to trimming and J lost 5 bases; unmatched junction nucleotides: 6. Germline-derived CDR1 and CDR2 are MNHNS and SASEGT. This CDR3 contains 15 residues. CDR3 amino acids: CASSERPGTGYGYTF. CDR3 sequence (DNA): TGTGCCAGCAGTGAAAGGCCCGGGACAGGGTATGGCTACACCTTC.

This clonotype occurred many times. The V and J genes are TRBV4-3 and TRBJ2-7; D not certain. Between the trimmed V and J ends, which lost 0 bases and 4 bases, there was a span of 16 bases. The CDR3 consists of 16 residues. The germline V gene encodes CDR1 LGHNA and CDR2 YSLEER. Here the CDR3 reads CASSQDPPNLDYEQYF. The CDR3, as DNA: TGCGCCAGCAGCCAAGATCCGCCCAACTTAGATTACGAGCAGTACTTC.